Below, one T cell receptor beta chain is given with its context. The antigen is not known. The sample belongs to a study of OX40 agonist ivuxolimab in advanced cancers. For the study at large: Patients in dose escalation had liver, melanoma, kidney or head and neck cancers.

Germline values: CDR1 SGDLS, CDR2 YYNGEE. V was trimmed by 0 bases and J by 7 bases, leaving 13 bases between them. The CDR3 covers 14 residues. Findings and limits, study-wide: Among the nonresponders, some also had low normalized T-cell clonal expansion. Averaging showed that CD8+ T cells had more expanded clones than CD4+ did.

Assay used: immunoSEQ multiplex PCR; TCRdb lists only in-frame clones, some missing. The data hold around 150,000 clones, with around 93% observed a single time. Individuals having autoimmune disease history or systemic immunosuppression were not enrolled. The specimen was CD4+ or CD8+ T cells sorted from blood, collected in a trial of the OX40 agonist ivuxolimab. The genes are TRBV9 and TRBJ1-1; D unclear. The clonotype was recovered from an adult with an advanced solid tumor such as melanoma, head and neck, liver or kidney cancer. In nucleotides, the CDR3 is TGTGCCAGCAGCGTAGCTGGCCAGCTTCATGAAGCTTTCTTT. Protein: CASSVAGQLHEAFF.